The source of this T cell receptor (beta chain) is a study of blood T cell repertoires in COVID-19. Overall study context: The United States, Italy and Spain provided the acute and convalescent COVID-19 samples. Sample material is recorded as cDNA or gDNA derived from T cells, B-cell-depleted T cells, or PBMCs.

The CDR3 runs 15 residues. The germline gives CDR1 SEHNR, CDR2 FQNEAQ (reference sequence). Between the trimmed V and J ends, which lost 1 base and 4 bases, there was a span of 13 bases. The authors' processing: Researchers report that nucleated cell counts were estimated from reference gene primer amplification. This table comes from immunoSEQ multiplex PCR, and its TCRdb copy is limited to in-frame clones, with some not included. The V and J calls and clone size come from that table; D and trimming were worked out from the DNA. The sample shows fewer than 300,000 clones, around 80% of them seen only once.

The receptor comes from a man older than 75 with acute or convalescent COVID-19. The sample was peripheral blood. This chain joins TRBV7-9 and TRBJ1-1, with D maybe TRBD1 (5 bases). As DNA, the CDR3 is TGTGCCAGCAGCTTAGTAGCCGGGAGGGGCACTGAAGCTTTCTTT. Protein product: CASSLVAGRGTEAFF. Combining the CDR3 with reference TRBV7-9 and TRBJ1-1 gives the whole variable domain DTGVSQNPRHKITKRGQNVTFRCDPISEHNRLYWYRQTLGQGPEFLTYFQNEAQLEKSRLLSDRFSAERPKGSFSTLEIQRTEQGDSAMYLCASSLVAGRGTEAFFGQGTRLTVV.